The clone carrying this T cell receptor beta chain occurred many times. What it binds is not known. What was amplified from RNA transcripts were TCR beta CDR3 regions. The TCR CDR3 first-round RT-PCR relied on the HTBI primer set. TCRdb re-called the multiplex PCR reads through MiXCR, storing one row per CDR3 protein. Of about 360,000 distinct CDR3 sequences in the sample, around 13% were seen once. Between the trimmed V and J ends, which lost 3 bases and 3 bases, there was a span of 12 bases. The CDR3 has 15 residues. Germline lookup yields CDR1 MDHEN and CDR2 SYDVKM. The authors deemed Graves' hyperthyroidism stable absent ophthalmopathy progression within 18 months. PBMCs were derived from about 9.1 ml fresh peripheral blood. This entry belongs to a study of T cells in Graves' hyperthyroidism and ophthalmopathy. Notes on the study in general: Blood also showed most of the thyroid clonotypes that were expanded above 0.001. A median about 7 months before onset, the model predicted ophthalmopathy.

This rearrangement joins TRBV28 to TRBJ1-5; TRBD1 might be the D (6 bases). Sample: blood. The sequence came from a woman aged 18-35 years with Graves' hyperthyroidism. The CDR3 nucleotides read TGTGCCAGCAGTTTGAGGGGGGTAAACAATCAGCCCCAGCATTTT. Amino acid sequence: CASSLRGVNNQPQHF.